The clone carrying this TCR beta chain was observed a handful of times. As yet, its antigen is unknown. The junction departs from germline at one end; a sequencing error may be responsible. This specimen belongs to a study of read filtering for tumor transcriptome and immune sequencing. Study at large: Whole-transcriptome libraries were prepared after DNase treatment. RNA-seq yielded only roughly 80 to 1,400 TCR reads, IR-seq about 4 to 10.27 million. Overall study findings and caveats: RNA-seq captured clonotypes less deeply and reliably than IR-seq.

This library used about 360 ng RNA and molecular barcoded adaptors spanning alpha/delta and beta/gamma chains. TCRdb reanalysed the reads using MiXCR and keeps one entry per CDR3 protein. There are about 23,000 distinct CDR3 sequences in the sample; roughly 13% occur only once, and approximately 70% lies in the top ten. The CDR3 is made up of 15 amino acids. Germline V gives CDR1 MDHEN, CDR2 SYDVKM. This sequence was found in a donor aged 40 or over with multiple myeloma. The sequenced sample was a population of CD138-negative cells sorted from bone marrow. This chain links TRBV28 with TRBJ1-6, with no clear D. As DNA, the CDR3 is TGTGCCGGCAGTTCCCAGGTGGATAATAATTCACCCCTCCACTTC. Translation gives CAGSSQVDNNSPLHF.